Listed below are T cell receptor beta chains from one sample, sequenced in a study of PD-1 blockade in classical Hodgkin lymphoma. Sequencing used immunoSEQ multiplex PCR; TCRdb keeps in-frame clones, though not all of them. Found here are about 60,000 clones, more than 80% of them singletons; the top ten hold about 9.3%. Sequencing used peripheral blood mononuclear cells (PBMCs), obtained before the fourth cycle of nivolumab. Receptors were obtained from a human donor with classical Hodgkin lymphoma. CDR3s include the opening cysteine and the closing phenylalanine or tryptophan. The order of the fields is J gene, V gene, clone size, D gene, CDR3 protein, CDR3 DNA. D genes are given only for firm matches. Clone sizes are given selectively: once, few, many, or a class where the clone is expanded.

>TRBJ2-7|TRBV7-9|.|TRBD1
CASSLAGQGASYEQYF
TGTGCCAGCAGCTTAGCCGGACAGGGGGCTTCCTACGAGCAGTACTTC
>TRBJ1-1|TRBV28|.|.
CASSLLSSGSWEAFF
TGTGCCAGCAGTTTATTAAGTTCGGGGTCTTGGGAAGCTTTCTTT
>TRBJ1-2|TRBV27|.|.
CASSLGGNYGYTF
TGTGCCAGCAGTTTAGGCGGAAACTATGGCTACACCTTC
>TRBJ2-3|TRBV2|.|.
CASSEAASLNTDTQYF
TGTGCCAGCAGTGAAGCTGCCTCGTTGAACACAGATACGCAGTATTTT
>TRBJ1-5|TRBV21-1|.|.
CASSRNLRDRENQPQHF
TGTGCCAGCAGCCGGAATCTACGGGACAGGGAAAATCAGCCCCAGCATTTT
>TRBJ1-2|TRBV7-9|once|.
CASSPGRSYGYTF
TGTGCCAGCAGCCCGGGACGGTCCTATGGCTACACCTTC
>TRBJ1-5|TRBV6-1|.|TRBD1
CASSAGTGEGQPQHF
TGTGCCAGCAGTGCAGGGACAGGGGAAGGTCAGCCCCAGCATTTT
>TRBJ2-2|TRBV29-1|.|.
CSVLTPVGTGELFF
TGCAGCGTCCTGACTCCAGTAGGCACCGGGGAGCTGTTTTTT
>TRBJ2-2|TRBV6-5|.|.
CASSQGRWTGELFF
TGTGCCAGCAGTCAGGGAAGGTGGACCGGGGAGCTGTTTTTT
>TRBJ1-4|TRBV10-3|few|.
CAISLPNDFPRLFF
TGTGCCATCAGTTTACCGAATGATTTCCCGAGACTGTTTTTT
>TRBJ1-2|TRBV27|.|.
CASSLEQPTNYGYTF
TGTGCCAGCAGTTTGGAACAGCCTACTAACTATGGCTACACCTTC
>TRBJ2-2|TRBV6-4|once|TRBD2
CASRAGEETGELFF
TGTGCCAGCAGAGCGGGGGAGGAGACCGGGGAGCTGTTTTTT
>TRBJ1-5|TRBV6-1|.|.
CASSAWTDSNQPQHF
TGTGCCAGCAGTGCCTGGACAGATAGCAATCAGCCCCAGCATTTT
>TRBJ1-1|TRBV4-1|.|.
CASSRLTWNPEAFF
TGCGCCAGCAGCCGGTTAACCTGGAACCCTGAAGCTTTCTTT
>TRBJ1-4|TRBV19|.|TRBD1
CASSIPTGGLEKLFF
TGTGCCAGTAGTATCCCCACAGGGGGGCTCGAAAAACTGTTTTTT
>TRBJ2-1|TRBV14|.|.
CASSRTGTGAWNEQFF
TGTGCCAGCAGCAGAACCGGGACGGGGGCGTGGAATGAGCAGTTCTTC
>TRBJ2-3|TRBV30|.|.
CAWSVRTTDTQYF
TGTGCCTGGAGTGTACGGACCACCGATACGCAGTATTTT
>TRBJ1-6|TRBV9|.|TRBD1
CASSEQGLGSPLHF
TGTGCCAGCAGTGAACAGGGGCTCGGGTCACCCCTCCACTTT
>TRBJ2-5|TRBV7-9|once|TRBD2
CASSLTFGGAFQETQYF
TGTGCCAGCAGCTTGACCTTCGGGGGGGCCTTCCAAGAGACCCAGTACTTC
>TRBJ1-2|TRBV2|once|TRBD1
CASSPTGGSLYGYTF
TGTGCCAGCAGTCCGACAGGGGGTTCTTTGTATGGCTACACCTTC
>TRBJ2-1|TRBV6-6|.|.
CASSYPEGEQFF
TGTGCCAGCAGTTATCCGGAGGGTGAGCAGTTCTTC
>TRBJ1-2|TRBV5-1|.|.
CASSPLPIGDYGYTF
TGCGCCAGCAGCCCACTCCCAATAGGGGACTATGGCTACACCTTC
>TRBJ1-2|TRBV9|once|.
CASSVGGKGGGYTF
TGTGCCAGCAGCGTAGGAGGGAAGGGGGGTGGCTACACCTTC
>TRBJ1-1|TRBV5-1|.|TRBD1
CASSFYNRGLGTEAFF
TGCGCCAGCAGCTTTTATAACAGGGGATTAGGCACTGAAGCTTTCTTT
>TRBJ1-2|TRBV30|.|.
CAWSVGGYGYTF
TGTGCCTGGAGTGTCGGGGGGTATGGCTACACCTTC
>TRBJ2-7|TRBV6-5|.|.
CASSYSQWGGEQYF
TGTGCCAGCAGTTACTCACAGTGGGGCGGGGAGCAGTACTTC
>TRBJ1-2|TRBV28|.|.
CASSLVGRKSYGYTF
TGTGCCAGCAGTTTGGTGGGCCGGAAATCCTATGGCTACACCTTC
>TRBJ1-5|TRBV6-1|.|.
CASRTEGYSNQPQHF
TGTGCCAGCCGGACCGAGGGGTATAGCAATCAGCCCCAGCATTTT
>TRBJ1-2|TRBV5-4|few|TRBD1
CASSSTGFGYTF
TGTGCCAGCAGCTCGACAGGGTTTGGCTACACCTTC
>TRBJ2-1|TRBV9|once|.
CASSLASQPGGRGNEQFF
TGTGCCAGCAGCCTAGCTTCCCAGCCGGGGGGCAGAGGCAATGAGCAGTTCTTC
>TRBJ1-4|TRBV4-2|.|.
CASSQGQGQGEKLFF
TGTGCCAGCAGCCAAGGCCAGGGGCAAGGTGAAAAACTGTTTTTT
>TRBJ1-1|TRBV30|.|.
CAWNRNTEAFF
TGTGCCTGGAACCGGAACACTGAAGCTTTCTTT
>TRBJ1-2|TRBV14|.|.
CASSQGPRGLGYGYTF
TGTGCCAGCAGCCAAGGCCCCCGGGGGCTTGGCTATGGCTACACCTTC
>TRBJ2-7|TRBV11-3|.|TRBD1
CASSSRDSYEQYF
TGTGCCAGCAGCTCCCGGGACAGCTACGAGCAGTACTTC
>TRBJ2-2|TRBV6-1|.|.
CASSVITGLTGELFF
TGTGCCAGCAGTGTTATTACAGGGCTCACCGGGGAGCTGTTTTTT
>TRBJ2-1|TRBV27|.|.
CASSYRVGSYNEQFF
TGTGCCAGCAGTTACAGGGTTGGCTCCTACAATGAGCAGTTCTTC
>TRBJ1-2|TRBV10-1|.|.
CASSDALGPYGYTF
TGCGCCAGCAGTGATGCGTTGGGACCTTATGGCTACACCTTC
>TRBJ2-3|TRBV5-4|.|TRBD1
CASSRDRVTDTQYF
TGTGCCAGCAGTCGGGACAGGGTAACAGATACGCAGTATTTT
>TRBJ1-5|TRBV19|.|.
CASNLGEDQPQHF
TGTGCCAGTAACCTGGGCGAAGATCAGCCCCAGCATTTT
>TRBJ2-2|TRBV18|.|.
CASSPYWGSNGELFF
TGTGCCAGCTCACCTTACTGGGGGTCAAACGGGGAGCTGTTTTTT
>TRBJ1-6|TRBV21-1|.|.
CASSKSYRQARNSPLHF
TGTGCCAGCAGCAAGTCATACCGGCAGGCAAGGAATTCACCCCTCCACTTT
>TRBJ2-5|TRBV5-1|.|.
CASGGWGGAKETQYF
TGCGCCAGCGGAGGATGGGGGGGGGCCAAAGAGACCCAGTACTTC
>TRBJ2-7|TRBV10-3|.|.
CAISEWRGSYEQYF
TGTGCCATCAGTGAGTGGAGGGGTTCCTACGAGCAGTACTTC
>TRBJ2-4|TRBV7-9|.|TRBD1
CASSSGQGWVIQYF
TGTGCCAGCAGCTCTGGACAGGGATGGGTCATTCAGTACTTC
>TRBJ2-2|TRBV6-1|.|.
CASSGAVDTGELFF
TGTGCCAGCAGTGGGGCGGTTGACACCGGGGAGCTGTTTTTT
>TRBJ1-2|TRBV30|.|.
CAWILPWGANYGYTF
TGTGCCTGGATCCTACCCTGGGGGGCTAACTATGGCTACACCTTC
>TRBJ2-7|TRBV9|.|.
CASSPRVDQRFYEQYF
TGTGCCAGCAGCCCCCGGGTGGACCAGAGGTTCTACGAGCAGTACTTC
>TRBJ2-2|TRBV5-1|few|.
CASSLGSGVTTGELFF
TGCGCCAGCAGCTTGGGTTCCGGAGTAACGACCGGGGAGCTGTTTTTT
>TRBJ1-2|TRBV9|.|.
CASSGDLDSLYGYTF
TGTGCCAGCAGCGGGGATCTGGACAGTCTTTATGGCTACACCTTC
>TRBJ2-5|TRBV2|.|TRBD1
CASSAWDSQETQYF
TGTGCCAGCAGTGCCTGGGACAGCCAAGAGACCCAGTACTTC
>TRBJ1-2|TRBV11-2|once|.
CASSLDPGGYTF
TGTGCCAGCAGCTTAGATCCCGGGGGCTACACCTTC
>TRBJ1-5|TRBV6-1|.|.
CASSGMPEFDSNQPQHF
TGTGCCAGCAGTGGTATGCCGGAATTTGATAGCAATCAGCCCCAGCATTTT
>TRBJ2-7|TRBV7-7|.|.
CASSFQGGEQYF
TGTGCTAGCAGCTTCCAGGGCGGCGAGCAGTACTTC
>TRBJ1-1|TRBV27|.|.
CASSLFSVSGNTEAFF
TGTGCCAGCAGTTTATTCTCGGTCTCAGGGAACACTGAAGCTTTCTTT